This T cell receptor beta chain was identified during a study of blood T cells in healthy people across ages. From germline, CDR1 is SGDLS and CDR2 YYNGEE. The CDR3 has 16 residues. V dropped 3 bases and J dropped 6; count of bases not matched to a gene: 12. A sample-barcoded 5' primer and a J-beta primer mix were used in a second PCR of roughly 7 to 12 cycles. MiXCR was run by TCRdb on the 5' RACE reads, yielding one entry per CDR3 protein. The table has more than 650,000 distinct CDR3 sequences, roughly 25% seen once. This clonotype occurred a few times. Its antigen remains unidentified. The study's findings and limits: TCR beta diversity, measured per million T cells, fell in a roughly linear way with age. CMV status of donors was unknown, possibly confounding expanded clonotype changes.

The same sample was also used in a study of T cells of mothers and their children.

The sequence derives from a boy aged 5-17 years in good health. The sequencing sample was made of blood. The genes are TRBV9 and TRBJ2-3; TRBD2 matches at 8 bases. DNA of the CDR3: TGTGCCAGCAGCGCTAGTGGAGCGGGAGCTATCGATACGCAGTATTTT. Protein: CASSASGAGAIDTQYF.